Listed here are 4 T cell receptor beta chains from one sample, sequenced in a study of T cell responses to AZD1222 COVID-19 vaccine. Only in-frame clones appear in the TCRdb table, and some are missing; sequencing was by immunoSEQ multiplex PCR. Of 55,000 to 75,000 clones in the sample, over 60% were seen once. The sample in question was peripheral blood, obtained on day 0 of AZD1222 vaccination. The receptors were gathered from an adult in good health.

This sequence joins TRBV9 and TRBJ1-3; 9 bases match TRBD1. The ends lost 7 bases at V and 2 bases at J; junction bases unmatched: 4. Per germline, CDR1 SGDLS and CDR2 YYNGEE. The CDR3 runs to 14 residues. Here the CDR3 reads CASAGTGTGNTIYF. The CDR3 nucleotides read TGTGCCAGCGCGGGGACAGGGACTGGAAACACCATATATTTT.

The chain combines TRBV10-1 with TRBJ1-5; TRBD1 aligns across 10 bases. CDR3 size: 17 residues. V lost 5 bases and J lost 6; bases outside the gene matches: 13. Looked up from germline, CDR1 is WNHNN and CDR2 is SYGVQD (reference sequence). Here the CDR3 reads CASSPNSRQGAVQPQHF. The CDR3 region has the DNA TGCGCCAGCAGTCCAAACAGCCGACAGGGGGCGGTTCAGCCCCAGCATTTT.

The chain has TRBV12-3 or TRBV12-4 and TRBJ1-1, with D possibly being TRBD1 (6 bases). CDR3 length: 12 amino acids. V shed 6 bases and J shed 3 bases, with 8 bases lying between them. The CDR3 bases are TGTGCCAGCAGAACAGGGTACACTGAAGCTTTCTTT. This encodes CASRTGYTEAFF.

This chain uses TRBV7-6 with TRBJ1-1; TRBD1 might be the D (5 bases). Per the germline V gene, CDR1 is SGHVS and CDR2 is FNYEAQ. CDR3 length: 14 residues. Deletions cut 9 bases from V and 1 base from J, with 15 bases between. CDR3: CASTEAGGNTEAFF. The DNA of the CDR3 is TGTGCCAGTACCGAGGCTGGGGGGAACACTGAAGCTTTCTTT.